This T cell receptor beta chain came from a study of blood T cell repertoires in COVID-19. Study as a whole: T cells, B-cell-depleted T cells, or PBMCs provided the cDNA or gDNA that served as material.

Participants reported their clinical history, and cohort assignment relied on those reports. Recovered status in Cohort 3 required two negative PCRs, clearance, or symptom resolution. The repertoire was sequenced with immunoSEQ multiplex PCR; TCRdb's copy has only in-frame clones and lacks some. The sample holds about 330,000 clones, roughly 85% seen once. CDR1 is LGHNA, CDR2 YNFKEQ, per germline. The CDR3 contains 16 residues. Trimming cost V 0 bases and J 1 base, with 10 bases left between them. This receptor was identified in a woman younger than 45 who had recovered from COVID-19. Sequenced: PBMCs or T cells enriched from blood (not recorded which). The chain combines TRBV4-2 with TRBJ1-5; D remains unclear. In nucleotides, the CDR3 is TGTGCCAGCAGCCAAGATCGAGCCGGGAGCAATCAGCCCCAGCATTTT. Its protein product is CASSQDRAGSNQPQHF.